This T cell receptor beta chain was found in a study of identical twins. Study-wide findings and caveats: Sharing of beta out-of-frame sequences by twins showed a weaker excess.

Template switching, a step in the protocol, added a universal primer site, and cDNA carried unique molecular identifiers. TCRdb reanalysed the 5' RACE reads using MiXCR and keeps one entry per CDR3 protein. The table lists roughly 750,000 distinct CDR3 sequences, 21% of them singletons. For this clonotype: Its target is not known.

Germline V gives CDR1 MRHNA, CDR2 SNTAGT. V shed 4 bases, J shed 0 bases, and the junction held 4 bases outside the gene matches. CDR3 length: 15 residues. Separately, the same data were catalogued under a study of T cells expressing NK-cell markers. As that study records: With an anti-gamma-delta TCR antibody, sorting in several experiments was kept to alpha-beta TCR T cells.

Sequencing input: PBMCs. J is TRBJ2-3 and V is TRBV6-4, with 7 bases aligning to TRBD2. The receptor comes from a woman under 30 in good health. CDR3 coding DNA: TGTGCCAGCAGTGGGTCGGGAGGAAGCACAGATACGCAGTATTTT. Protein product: CASSGSGGSTDTQYF.